This passage covers 27 T cell receptor beta chains from one sample sequenced in a study of blood T cell repertoires in COVID-19. Using immunoSEQ multiplex PCR, the repertoire was profiled, and TCRdb retains in-frame clones only, with some absent. The sample lists approximately 150,000 clones, approximately 88% occurring once. The sample was peripheral blood. The receptors derive from a human donor in a cohort sampled during active COVID-19.

The V gene is TRBV5-1, the J gene TRBJ2-3; 10 bases agree with TRBD2. This CDR3 comprises 17 residues. V dropped 2 bases and J dropped 2; count of bases not matched to a gene: 8. The germline gives CDR1 SGHRS, CDR2 YFSETQ. Here the CDR3 reads CASSFSLAGALTDTQYF. CDR3 bases: TGCGCCAGCAGCTTCTCCCTAGCGGGGGCCCTCACAGATACGCAGTATTTT.

The rearrangement joins TRBV5-4 to TRBJ1-2; D is possibly TRBD1 (6 bases). Trimming left V 3 bases short and J 0 bases short, with 12 bases between. There are 15 residues in the CDR3. CDR1 is SGHNT and CDR2 is YYREEE in the germline V gene (reference sequence). This chain's CDR3 is CASSSLQGSNYGYTF. The CDR3 nucleotides read TGTGCCAGCAGCTCCTTACAGGGTTCTAACTATGGCTACACCTTC.

The chain is built from TRBV3-1 (or the pseudogene TRBV3-2) and TRBJ1-2; no clear D. Trimming cost V 4 bases and J 7 bases, with 16 bases left between them. CDR1 and CDR2 (germline): LGHDT, YNNKEL (reference sequence). This CDR3 region has 14 residues. Here the CDR3 DNA reads TGTGCCAGCAGCCCCTGGGGAGAGCTAGGTGGCTACACCTTC. As protein: CASSPWGELGGYTF.

The V gene is TRBV18, the J gene TRBJ1-3, with D unclear. Germline values: CDR1 KGHSH, CDR2 LQKENI. The CDR3 totals 11 residues. V was trimmed by 4 bases and J by 5 bases, leaving 3 bases between them. CDR3 loop: CASSLRNTIYF. For the CDR3, the DNA is TGTGCCAGCTCACTCAGAAACACCATATATTTT.

The chain uses TRBV5-6 and TRBJ2-5; D may be TRBD1 (5 bases). V gave up 0 bases and J gave up 5 bases, with 14 bases separating them. Germline V gene sequence: CDR1 SGHDT, CDR2 YYEEEE. The CDR3 is made up of 15 amino acids. CDR3 nucleotides: TGTGCCAGCAGCTTGGGAGCTGGGGCAGGTGAGACCCAGTACTTC. Translated, it gives CASSLGAGAGETQYF. Supplemented by reference TRBV5-6 and TRBJ2-5, the full variable domain reads DAGVTQSPTHLIKTRGQQVTLRCSPKSGHDTVSWYQQALGQGPQFIFQYYEEEERQRGNFPDRFSGHQFPNYSSELNVNALLLGDSALYLCASSLGAGAGETQYFGPGTRLLVL.

This clone was counted a few times. The rearrangement joins TRBV5-1 to TRBJ2-2; 11 bases are a match to TRBD1. Germline V gene data show CDR1 as SGHRS and CDR2 as YFSETQ. The CDR3 is 16 amino acids. V dropped 4 bases and J dropped 6; count of bases not matched to a gene: 8. Here the CDR3 reads CASSLRTGGASGELFF. The CDR3 coding sequence is TGCGCCAGCAGCCTAAGGACAGGGGGCGCATCCGGGGAGCTGTTTTTT.

The chain has TRBV7-9 and TRBJ1-2, with D perhaps matching TRBD1 (6 bases). The CDR3 sequence is 14 residues long. Germline V CDR1 and CDR2: SEHNR, FQNEAQ (reference sequence). The V gene lost 4 bases and the J gene lost 4 bases, with 13 bases spanning the gap. The CDR3 DNA sequence: TGTGCCAGCAGCTACACCGGACAGCTCTATGGCTACACCTTC. Translating it yields CASSYTGQLYGYTF.

In this sample, this clone turned up once. The rearrangement joins TRBV15 to TRBJ2-7; 10 bases fit TRBD1. V was clipped by 3 bases and J by 2 bases; unmatched bases: 1. The CDR3 is 14 amino acids. Looked up from germline, CDR1 is LNHNV and CDR2 is YYDKDF (reference sequence). CDR3 nucleotide sequence: TGTGCCACCAGCAGCGGACAGGGGGCCTACGAGCAGTACTTC. Protein: CATSSGQGAYEQYF.

This chain uses TRBV3-1 (or the pseudogene TRBV3-2) with TRBJ2-3, with D unclear. V lost 0 bases, J lost 2 bases, and 9 bases lay in between. Germline CDR1 reads LGHDT; CDR2 reads YNNKEL (reference sequence). CDR3 size: 15 residues. CDR3 sequence (DNA): TGTGCCAGCAGCCAAGATTACACACCCACAGATACGCAGTATTTT. Translated, it gives CASSQDYTPTDTQYF.

The J gene is TRBJ2-6, the V gene TRBV21-1; the table gives TRBD1 as D, unverified against the DNA. TRBV21-1 is a documented pseudogene. The CDR3 is 17 residues long. The CDR3 nucleotides are TGTGCCAGCAGCAAAAGGACAGGGGGGTCTGGGGCCAACGTCCTGACTTTC. Its translation: CASSKRTGGSGANVLTF.

The rearrangement links TRBV7-2 to TRBJ2-1; a weak D match, TRBD1 (6 bases). CDR1 and CDR2 from the germline V gene are SGHTA and FQGNSA. V lost 5 bases and J 10 bases, leaving 9 bases between the germline ends. The CDR3 length is 11 residues. The CDR3 sequence: CASSRTEEQFF. CDR3 DNA sequence: TGTGCCAGCAGCCGGACAGAAGAGCAGTTCTTC.

V and J are TRBV3-1 (or the pseudogene TRBV3-2) and TRBJ2-2, with D maybe TRBD1 (6 bases). This CDR3 is 18 amino acids long. The germline V and J ends were trimmed by 0 bases and 4 bases, with 18 bases remaining between them. Per the germline V gene, CDR1 is LGHDT and CDR2 is YNNKEL (reference sequence). The CDR3 region is CASSQELRVWGPTGELFF. Here the CDR3 DNA reads TGTGCCAGCAGCCAAGAACTCAGGGTGTGGGGGCCCACCGGGGAGCTGTTTTTT.

This clone was found a few times. The rearrangement uses TRBV6-5 and TRBJ1-6, with TRBD1 identical over 7 bases. J lost 9 bases, V lost 4 bases, and 3 bases had no gene match. The CDR3 runs to 13 residues. CDR1 is MNHEY, CDR2 SVGAGI, per germline. CDR3 sequence reads: CASSFDRVSPLHF. CDR3 bases: TGTGCCAGCAGTTTCGACAGGGTTTCACCCCTCCACTTT.

The V call is TRBV12-1, the J call TRBJ1-2; the table's D call of TRBD1 was not tested on the DNA. TRBV12-1 is a pseudogene. The CDR3 consists of 15 residues. The CDR3 is CASSAPGHSNYGYTF. In nucleotides, the CDR3 is TGTGCCAGCAGCGCTCCGGGACACTCAAACTATGGCTACACCTTC.

This chain joins TRBV19 and TRBJ1-1; TRBD1 might be the D (5 bases). Trimming removed 0 bases at V and 1 base at J, with 9 bases between. Germline CDR1 and CDR2: LNHDA and SQIVND (reference sequence). The length of the CDR3 is 15 residues. In DNA, the CDR3 is TGTGCCAGTAGTATAGAGGAGGGGAGGAACACTGAAGCTTTCTTT. Its translation: CASSIEEGRNTEAFF.

The chain joins TRBV7-9 to TRBJ2-7; D may be TRBD1 (6 bases). Trimming left V 5 bases short and J 0 bases short, with 17 bases between. Germline loops: CDR1 SEHNR, CDR2 FQNEAQ (reference sequence). CDR3 length equals 16 residues. As DNA, the CDR3 is TGTGCCAGCAGCGGTCTTACAGGGATTAGCTCCTACGAGCAGTACTTC. This encodes CASSGLTGISSYEQYF.

CDR3 loop: CASSLKGVLRLETQYF. CDR3 nucleotide sequence: TGTGCCAGCAGCTTAAAAGGGGTCCTTAGGCTGGAGACCCAGTACTTC. The chain has TRBV7-2 and TRBJ2-5, with a tentative D call TRBD1 (5 bases). V lost 2 bases to trimming and J lost 5 bases, with 18 bases between them. Germline CDR1 SGHTA, CDR2 FQGNSA. This CDR3 contains 16 residues.

V is TRBV10-3 and J is TRBJ2-1; 7 nucleotides agree with TRBD1. Germline V CDR1 and CDR2: ENHRY, SYGVKD. With 10 bases clipped from V and 7 bases from J, the junction kept 13 bases outside the gene matches. This CDR3 region has 14 residues. The CDR3 loop is CATTLRQGMNEQFF. The CDR3 bases are TGTGCCACAACACTCCGACAGGGAATGAATGAGCAGTTCTTC.

This chain connects TRBV25-1 to TRBJ2-5; D might be TRBD2 (7 bases). The CDR3 runs to 17 residues. Germline loops: CDR1 MGHDK, CDR2 SYGVNS. The V end lost 7 bases, the J end lost 0 bases, and 21 bases lay between the germline ends. The CDR3 reads CASTQTPWGGYQETQYF. The CDR3 DNA follows: TGTGCCAGCACCCAGACCCCGTGGGGGGGCTACCAAGAGACCCAGTACTTC.

The chain uses TRBV12-3 or TRBV12-4 and TRBJ2-3; D gene unclear. V was shortened by 5 bases and J by 4 bases, with 7 bases between the two germline ends. The CDR3 sequence is 12 residues long. CDR3 bases: TGTGCCAGCAGTCCAGTACCAGATACGCAGTATTTT. Translated: CASSPVPDTQYF.

V and J are TRBV14 and TRBJ1-2; possible D gene TRBD1, 6 bases. The CDR3 consists of 15 residues. From germline, CDR1 is SGHDN and CDR2 FVKESK. V was trimmed by 4 bases and J by 3 bases, leaving 15 bases between them. The CDR3 loop is CASSRRQAWDYGYTF. CDR3 nucleotides: TGTGCCAGCAGCCGCAGACAGGCCTGGGACTATGGCTACACCTTC.

The chain couples TRBV18 to TRBJ2-2, with 7 bases that match TRBD1. CDR1 KGHSH and CDR2 LQKENI come from the germline V gene. After removal of 3 bases from V and 4 bases from J, the junction contained 5 bases not matched to a gene. CDR3 size: 15 residues. In nucleotides, the CDR3 is TGTGCCAGCTCACCTGTAGGGGGCAGCACCGGGGAGCTGTTTTTT. Encoded protein: CASSPVGGSTGELFF.

The rearrangement joins TRBV6-5 to TRBJ1-1, with D possibly TRBD1 on 5 matching bases. Germline assignment: CDR1 MNHEY and CDR2 SVGAGI. The CDR3 covers 14 residues. V lost 8 bases and J 0 bases, leaving 13 bases between the germline ends. CDR3 nucleotide sequence: TGTGCCAGCCACAAACAGGTCATGAACACTGAAGCTTTCTTT. Protein sequence: CASHKQVMNTEAFF.

The chain uses TRBV5-4 and TRBJ2-3, with TRBD2 as a possible D gene (5 bases). Trimming took off 2 bases at V and 0 bases at J, with 7 bases between the two ends. The length of the CDR3 is 14 residues. The V gene's germline CDR1 is SGHNT and CDR2 YYREEE (reference sequence). The CDR3 DNA sequence: TGTGCCAGCAGCTTTCCGGGAAGCACAGATACGCAGTATTTT. It specifies CASSFPGSTDTQYF.

The chain joins TRBV3-1 (or the pseudogene TRBV3-2) to TRBJ2-1, with unresolved D. Germline values: CDR1 LGHDT, CDR2 YNNKEL (reference sequence). With 0 bases removed from V and 10 bases from J, the gap between germline ends came to 7 bases. This CDR3 comprises 12 residues. CDR3 sequence reads: CASSQDRREQFF. As DNA, the CDR3 is TGTGCCAGCAGCCAAGATCGCAGGGAGCAGTTCTTC.

This chain uses TRBV24-1 with TRBJ2-2; D not resolved. Trimming stripped 3 bases from V and 6 bases from J, with 13 bases between. Germline CDR1 and CDR2: KGHDR and SFDVKD. The CDR3 extends over 15 amino acids. CDR3 coding DNA: TGTGCCACCAGTGATCCTCGTGGTACATCCGGGGAGCTGTTTTTT. Its protein product is CATSDPRGTSGELFF.

The J gene is TRBJ1-2, the V gene TRBV5-5; TRBD1 matches at 7 bases. The germline CDR1 and CDR2 sequences are SGHKS and YYEKEE (reference sequence). Germline trimming cut 4 bases from V and 7 bases from J; bases unmatched to any gene: 13. This CDR3 contains 15 residues. The CDR3 here is CASSHPGGGVSGYTF. DNA for the CDR3: TGTGCCAGCAGCCACCCAGGAGGGGGCGTTAGTGGCTACACCTTC.